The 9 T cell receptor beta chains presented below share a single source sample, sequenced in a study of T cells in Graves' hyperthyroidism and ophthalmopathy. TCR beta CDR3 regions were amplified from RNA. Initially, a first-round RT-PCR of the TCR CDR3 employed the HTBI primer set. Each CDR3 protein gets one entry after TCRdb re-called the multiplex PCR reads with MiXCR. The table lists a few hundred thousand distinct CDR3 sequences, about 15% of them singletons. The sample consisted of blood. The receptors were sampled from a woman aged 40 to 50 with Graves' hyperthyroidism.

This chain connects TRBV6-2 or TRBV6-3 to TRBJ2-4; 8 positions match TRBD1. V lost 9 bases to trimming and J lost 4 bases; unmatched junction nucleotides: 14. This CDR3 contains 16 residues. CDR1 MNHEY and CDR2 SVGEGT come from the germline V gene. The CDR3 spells CARITGGRGIKNIQYF. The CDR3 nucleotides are TGTGCCAGAATAACAGGGGGGCGGGGAATAAAAAACATTCAGTACTTC.

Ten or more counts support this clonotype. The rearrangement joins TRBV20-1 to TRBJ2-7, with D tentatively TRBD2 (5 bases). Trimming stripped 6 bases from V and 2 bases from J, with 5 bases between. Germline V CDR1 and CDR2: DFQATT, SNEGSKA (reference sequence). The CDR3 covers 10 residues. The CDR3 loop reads CSAGAYEQYF. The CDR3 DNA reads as TGCAGTGCCGGGGCCTACGAGCAGTACTTC.

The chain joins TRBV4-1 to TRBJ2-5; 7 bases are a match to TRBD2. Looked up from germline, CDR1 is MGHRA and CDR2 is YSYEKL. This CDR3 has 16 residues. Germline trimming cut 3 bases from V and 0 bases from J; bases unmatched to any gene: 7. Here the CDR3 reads CASSQHIGLDQETQYF. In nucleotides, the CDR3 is TGCGCCAGCAGCCAGCATATCGGACTAGACCAAGAGACCCAGTACTTC.

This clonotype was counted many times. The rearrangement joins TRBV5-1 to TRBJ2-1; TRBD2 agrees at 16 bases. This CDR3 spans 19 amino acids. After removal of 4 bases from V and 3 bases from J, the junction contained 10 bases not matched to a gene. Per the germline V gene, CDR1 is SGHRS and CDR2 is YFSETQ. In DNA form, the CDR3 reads TGCGCCAGCAGCGGAGGCACGGGGACTAGCGGGAGGGTCTACAATGAGCAGTTCTTC. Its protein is CASSGGTGTSGRVYNEQFF.

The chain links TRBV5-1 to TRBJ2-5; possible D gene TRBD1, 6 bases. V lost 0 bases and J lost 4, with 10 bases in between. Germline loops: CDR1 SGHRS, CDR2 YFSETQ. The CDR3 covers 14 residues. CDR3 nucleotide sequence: TGCGCCAGCAGCTTGGACCCCAGGGGAGAGACCCAGTACTTC. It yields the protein CASSLDPRGETQYF.

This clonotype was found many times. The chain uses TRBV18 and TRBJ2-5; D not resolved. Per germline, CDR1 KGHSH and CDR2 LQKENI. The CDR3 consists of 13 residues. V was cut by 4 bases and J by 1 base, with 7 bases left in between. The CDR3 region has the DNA TGTGCCAGCTCACGTTATGTCCAAGAGACCCAGTACTTC. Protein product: CASSRYVQETQYF.

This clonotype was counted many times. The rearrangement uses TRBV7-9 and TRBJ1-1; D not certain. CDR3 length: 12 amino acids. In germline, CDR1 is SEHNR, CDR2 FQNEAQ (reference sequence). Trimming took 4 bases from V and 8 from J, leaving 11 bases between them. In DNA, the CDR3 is TGTGCCAGCAGCTACCGGGTCCAAGAAGCTTTCTTT. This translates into CASSYRVQEAFF.

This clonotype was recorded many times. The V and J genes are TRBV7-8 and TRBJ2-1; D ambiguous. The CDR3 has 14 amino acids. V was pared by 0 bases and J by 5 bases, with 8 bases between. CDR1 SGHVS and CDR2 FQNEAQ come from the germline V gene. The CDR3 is CASSLAGTNNEQFF. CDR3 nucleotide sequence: TGTGCCAGCAGCTTAGCGGGAACGAACAATGAGCAGTTCTTC.

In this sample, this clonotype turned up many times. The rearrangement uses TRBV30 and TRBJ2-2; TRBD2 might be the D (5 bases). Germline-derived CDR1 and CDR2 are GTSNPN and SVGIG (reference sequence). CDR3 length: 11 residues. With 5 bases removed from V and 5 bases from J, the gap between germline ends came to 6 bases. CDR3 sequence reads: CAWERTGELFF. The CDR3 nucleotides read TGTGCCTGGGAGCGGACCGGGGAGCTGTTTTTT.